This TCR beta chain comes out of a study of shared clonotypes between healthy human individuals. Study conclusions and caveats: It was observed that about 5% of naive CD4 clonotypes were shared across a handful of donors.

From CD4+ cells came CD45RA+ naive and CD45RA-negative memory subsets. Regarding this clone: The antigen is not known.

TCRdb keeps only in-frame clones here, not all; method: immunoSEQ multiplex PCR. Of approximately 2.3 million clones in the sample, just over 90% were seen once. Germline V CDR1 and CDR2: SGHAT, FQNNGV. The CDR3 spans 16 residues. V lost 3 bases, J lost 5 bases, and 16 bases lay in between. The rearrangement uses TRBV11-2 and TRBJ2-2, with D unclear. The receptor was isolated from a man aged 18-30 years in good health. Some clones in this sample may be carry-over from other donors' samples. The sample was naive CD4+ T cells from PBMCs. The subset was: CD45RA+ positively selected. DNA of the CDR3: TGTGCCAGCAGCTTCGGGCAGAGAAGAGATACCGGGGAGCTGTTTTTT. Its protein is CASSFGQRRDTGELFF.